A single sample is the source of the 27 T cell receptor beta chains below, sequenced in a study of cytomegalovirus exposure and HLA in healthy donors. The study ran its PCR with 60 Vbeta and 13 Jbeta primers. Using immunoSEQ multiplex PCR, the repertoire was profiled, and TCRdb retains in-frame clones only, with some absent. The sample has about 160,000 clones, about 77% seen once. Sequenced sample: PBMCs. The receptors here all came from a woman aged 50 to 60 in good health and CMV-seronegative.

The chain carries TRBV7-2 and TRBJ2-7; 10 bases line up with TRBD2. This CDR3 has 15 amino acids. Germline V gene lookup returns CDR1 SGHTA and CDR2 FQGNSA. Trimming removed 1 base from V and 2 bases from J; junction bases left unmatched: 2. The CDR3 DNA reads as TGTGCCAGCAGCTTAGGACTAGCGGGTGCCTACGAGCAGTACTTC. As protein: CASSLGLAGAYEQYF.

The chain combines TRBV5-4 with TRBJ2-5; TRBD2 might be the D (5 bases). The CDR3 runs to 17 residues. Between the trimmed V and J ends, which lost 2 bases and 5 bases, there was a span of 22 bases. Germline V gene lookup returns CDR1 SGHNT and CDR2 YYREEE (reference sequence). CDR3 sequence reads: CASSFGQASLLPETQYF. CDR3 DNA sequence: TGTGCCAGCAGCTTCGGCCAAGCTAGCTTGTTACCGGAGACCCAGTACTTC.

This CDR3 is CASRSPEGRGNTEAFF. CDR3 sequence (DNA): TGTGCCAGCAGATCACCCGAGGGGAGGGGGAACACTGAAGCTTTCTTT. The rearrangement uses TRBV7-9 and TRBJ1-1; D may be TRBD1 (5 bases). The CDR3 has 16 residues. Germline loops: CDR1 SEHNR, CDR2 FQNEAQ (reference sequence). The V and J ends lost 6 bases and 1 base respectively, with 18 bases between them.

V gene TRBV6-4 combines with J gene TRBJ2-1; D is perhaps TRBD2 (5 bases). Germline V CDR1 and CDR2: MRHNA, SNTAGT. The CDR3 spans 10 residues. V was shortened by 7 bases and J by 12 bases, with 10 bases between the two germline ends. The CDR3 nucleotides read TGTGCCAGCATTCAGGCGGGGCAGTTCTTC. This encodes CASIQAGQFF.

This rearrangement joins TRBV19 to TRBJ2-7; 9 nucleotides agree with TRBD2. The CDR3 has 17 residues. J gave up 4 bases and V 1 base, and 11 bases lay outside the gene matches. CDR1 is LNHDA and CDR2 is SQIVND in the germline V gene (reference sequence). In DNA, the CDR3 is TGTGCCAGTAGTATAGGGTCCCCCCTAGCGGGGTTTTACGAGCAGTACTTC. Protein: CASSIGSPLAGFYEQYF.

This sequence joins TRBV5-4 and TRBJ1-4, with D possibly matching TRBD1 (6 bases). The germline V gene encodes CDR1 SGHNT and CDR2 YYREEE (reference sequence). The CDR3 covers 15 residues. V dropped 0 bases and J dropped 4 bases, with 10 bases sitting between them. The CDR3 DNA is TGTGCCAGCAGCTTGGCCGGACAGTTTAATGAAAAACTGTTTTTT. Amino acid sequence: CASSLAGQFNEKLFF.

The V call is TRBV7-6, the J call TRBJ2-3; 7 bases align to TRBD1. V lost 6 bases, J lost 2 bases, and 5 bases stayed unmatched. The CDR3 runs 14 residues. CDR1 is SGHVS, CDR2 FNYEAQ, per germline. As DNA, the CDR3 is TGTGCCAGCAGGCTGGACAGGCTCACAGATACGCAGTATTTT. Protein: CASRLDRLTDTQYF. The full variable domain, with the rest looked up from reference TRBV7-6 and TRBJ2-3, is GAGVSQSPRYKVTKRGQDVALRCDPISGHVSLYWYRQALGQGPEFLTYFNYEAQQDKSGLPNDRFSAERPEGSISTLTIQRTEQRDSAMYRCASRLDRLTDTQYFGPGTRLTVL.

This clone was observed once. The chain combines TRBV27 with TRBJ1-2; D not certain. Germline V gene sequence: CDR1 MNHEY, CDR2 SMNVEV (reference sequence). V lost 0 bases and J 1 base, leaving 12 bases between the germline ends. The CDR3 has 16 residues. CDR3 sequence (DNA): TGTGCCAGCAGTTTATCAGGAGCAAGTTTTAACTATGGCTACACCTTC. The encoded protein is CASSLSGASFNYGYTF.

The CDR3 DNA follows: TGTGCCAGCAGCGTAGCCGGGACAGAACTATACGAGCAGTACTTC. It translates to CASSVAGTELYEQYF. The V gene is TRBV9, the J gene TRBJ2-7; TRBD1 matches at 7 bases. The V and J ends lost 0 bases and 4 bases, in that order; junction bases with no gene match: 7. Germline V CDR1 and CDR2: SGDLS, YYNGEE. The CDR3 spans 15 residues.

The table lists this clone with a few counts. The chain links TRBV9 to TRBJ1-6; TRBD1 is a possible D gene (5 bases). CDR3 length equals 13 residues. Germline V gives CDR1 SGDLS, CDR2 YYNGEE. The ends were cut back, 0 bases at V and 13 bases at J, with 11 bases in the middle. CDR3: CASSVAGGTPLHF. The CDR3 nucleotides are TGTGCCAGCAGCGTAGCGGGGGGAACTCCCCTCCACTTT.

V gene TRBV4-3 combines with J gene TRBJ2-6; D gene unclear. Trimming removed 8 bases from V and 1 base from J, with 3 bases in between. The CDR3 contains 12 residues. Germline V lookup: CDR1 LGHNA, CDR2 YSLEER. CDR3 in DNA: TGCGCCAGCCGTTCTGGGGCCAACGTCCTGACTTTC. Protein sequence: CASRSGANVLTF.

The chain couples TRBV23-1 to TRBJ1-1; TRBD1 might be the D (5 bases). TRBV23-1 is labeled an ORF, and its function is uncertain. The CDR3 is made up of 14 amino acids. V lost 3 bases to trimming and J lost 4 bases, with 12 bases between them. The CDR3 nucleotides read TGCGCCAGCAGTCATGGCCAGGGTGGCACTGAAGCTTTCTTT. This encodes CASSHGQGGTEAFF.

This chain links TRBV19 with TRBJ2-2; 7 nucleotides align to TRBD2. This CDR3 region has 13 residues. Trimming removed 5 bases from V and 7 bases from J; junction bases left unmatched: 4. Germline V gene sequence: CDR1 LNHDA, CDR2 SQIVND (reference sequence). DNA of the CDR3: TGTGCCAGTAGTGAGAGCGGGGTCGGGGAGCTGTTTTTT. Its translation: CASSESGVGELFF.

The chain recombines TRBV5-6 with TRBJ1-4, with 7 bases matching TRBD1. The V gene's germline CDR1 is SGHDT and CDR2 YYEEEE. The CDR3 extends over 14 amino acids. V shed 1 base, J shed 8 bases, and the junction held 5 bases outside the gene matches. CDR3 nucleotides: TGTGCCAGCAGCTTGAGGGGGCTCGGGGAAAAACTGTTTTTT. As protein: CASSLRGLGEKLFF. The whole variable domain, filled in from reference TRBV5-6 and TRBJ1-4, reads DAGVTQSPTHLIKTRGQQVTLRCSPKSGHDTVSWYQQALGQGPQFIFQYYEEEERQRGNFPDRFSGHQFPNYSSELNVNALLLGDSALYLCASSLRGLGEKLFFGSGTQLSVL.

In DNA form, the CDR3 reads TGCAGCGTTGTAGGACAGCGATATTATGGCTACACCTTC. It codes for CSVVGQRYYGYTF. The rearrangement links TRBV29-1 to TRBJ1-2; D is perhaps TRBD1 (6 bases). The CDR3 spans 13 residues. V shed 4 bases and J shed 5 bases, with 14 bases lying between them. The germline CDR1 and CDR2 sequences are SQVTM and ANQGSEA.

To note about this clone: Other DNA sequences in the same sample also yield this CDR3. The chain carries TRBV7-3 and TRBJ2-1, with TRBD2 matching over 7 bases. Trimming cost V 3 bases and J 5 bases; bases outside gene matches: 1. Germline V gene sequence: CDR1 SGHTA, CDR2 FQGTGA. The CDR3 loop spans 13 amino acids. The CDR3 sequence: CASSLGLNNEQFF. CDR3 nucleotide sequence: TGTGCCAGCAGCTTGGGACTAAACAATGAGCAGTTCTTC.

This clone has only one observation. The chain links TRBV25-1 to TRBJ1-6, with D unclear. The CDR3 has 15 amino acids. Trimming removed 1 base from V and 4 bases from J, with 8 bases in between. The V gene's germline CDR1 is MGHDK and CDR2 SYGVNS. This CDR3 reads CASSEFERYNSPLHF. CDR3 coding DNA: TGTGCCAGCAGTGAATTTGAGCGGTATAATTCACCCCTCCACTTT.

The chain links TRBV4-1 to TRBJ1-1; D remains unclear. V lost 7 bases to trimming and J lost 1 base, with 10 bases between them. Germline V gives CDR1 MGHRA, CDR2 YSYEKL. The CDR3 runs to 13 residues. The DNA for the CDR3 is TGCGCCAGCACGCTCAGGCGGAACACTGAAGCTTTCTTT. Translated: CASTLRRNTEAFF.

The CDR3 here is CASSSYDGVDTEAFF. The CDR3 nucleotides are TGTGCCAGTAGTTCGTATGACGGGGTGGACACTGAAGCTTTCTTT. The V and J genes are TRBV19 and TRBJ1-1, with no clear D. This CDR3 has 15 amino acids. V was pared by 5 bases and J by 3 bases, with 16 bases between. Germline CDR1 and CDR2: LNHDA and SQIVND (reference sequence).

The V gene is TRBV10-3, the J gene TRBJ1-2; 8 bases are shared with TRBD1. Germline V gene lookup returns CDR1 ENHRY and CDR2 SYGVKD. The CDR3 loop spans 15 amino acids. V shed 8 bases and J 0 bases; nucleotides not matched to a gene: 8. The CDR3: CAIHDQGQANYGYTF. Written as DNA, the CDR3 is TGTGCCATCCATGATCAGGGACAGGCTAACTATGGCTACACCTTC.

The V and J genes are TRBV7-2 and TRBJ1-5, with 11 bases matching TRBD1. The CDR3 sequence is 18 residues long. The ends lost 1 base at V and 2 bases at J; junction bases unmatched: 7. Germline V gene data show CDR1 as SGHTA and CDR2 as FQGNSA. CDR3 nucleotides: TGTGCCAGCAGCTTAGGGACAGGGGGCCGGGGGGGCAATCAGCCCCAGCATTTT. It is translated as CASSLGTGGRGGNQPQHF.

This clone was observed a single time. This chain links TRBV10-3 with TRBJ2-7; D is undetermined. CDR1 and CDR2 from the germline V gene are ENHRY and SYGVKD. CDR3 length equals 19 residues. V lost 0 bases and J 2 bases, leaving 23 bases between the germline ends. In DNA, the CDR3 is TGTGCCATCAGTGAGTCGGGTTTGGGCAGCCTGCAAACGCCCTACGAGCAGTACTTC. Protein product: CAISESGLGSLQTPYEQYF.

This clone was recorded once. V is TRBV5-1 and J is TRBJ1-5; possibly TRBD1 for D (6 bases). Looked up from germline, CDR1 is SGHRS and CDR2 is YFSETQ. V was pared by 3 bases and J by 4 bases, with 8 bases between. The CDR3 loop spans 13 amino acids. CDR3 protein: CASSSGQNQPQHF. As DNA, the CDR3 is TGCGCCAGCAGCTCCGGACAGAATCAGCCCCAGCATTTT.

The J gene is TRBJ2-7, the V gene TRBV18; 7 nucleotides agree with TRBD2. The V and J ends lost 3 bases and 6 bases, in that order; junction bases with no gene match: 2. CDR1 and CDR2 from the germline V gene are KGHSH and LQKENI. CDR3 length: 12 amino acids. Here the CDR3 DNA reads TGTGCCAGCTCACCCGGGGGGTCCGAGCAGTACTTC. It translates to CASSPGGSEQYF.

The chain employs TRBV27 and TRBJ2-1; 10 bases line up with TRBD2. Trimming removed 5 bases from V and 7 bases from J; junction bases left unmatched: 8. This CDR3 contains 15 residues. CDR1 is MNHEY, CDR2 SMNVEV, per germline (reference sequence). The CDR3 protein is CASSLSGRAGNEQFF. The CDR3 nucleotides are TGTGCCAGCAGTCTGAGCGGGAGGGCCGGGAATGAGCAGTTCTTC.

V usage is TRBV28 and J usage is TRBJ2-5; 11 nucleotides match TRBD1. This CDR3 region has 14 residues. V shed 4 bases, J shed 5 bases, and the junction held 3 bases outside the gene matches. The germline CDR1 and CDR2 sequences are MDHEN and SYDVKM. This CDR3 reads CASSSDRGQETQYF. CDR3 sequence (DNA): TGTGCCAGCAGTTCGGACAGGGGGCAGGAGACCCAGTACTTC.

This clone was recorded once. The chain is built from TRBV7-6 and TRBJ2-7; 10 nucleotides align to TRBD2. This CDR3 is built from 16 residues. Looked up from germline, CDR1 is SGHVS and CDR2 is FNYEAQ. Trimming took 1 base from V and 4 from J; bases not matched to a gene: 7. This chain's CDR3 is CASSLGSSGSRYEQYF. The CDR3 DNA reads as TGTGCCAGCAGCTTAGGGTCTAGCGGGAGTAGGTACGAGCAGTACTTC.